These 25 T cell receptor beta chains were all obtained from the same sample, sequenced in a study of technical replicates of blood from a handful of donors (dated by TCRdb to the late 2010s). Library method: the immunoSEQ multiplex PCR assay. TCRdb holds this immuneACCESS table with in-frame rearrangements only. Some clones are missing; in checked studies, unresolved V genes explain under half, and the rest has no known cause. The sample table lists around 80,000 clones, 93% of them with a count of one. 0.24% of the sample rests with the top ten. The sequencing input was T cells isolated from PBMCs. Receptors were obtained from a human donor in good health.

The rearrangement joins TRBV5-1 to TRBJ2-7; 9 bases fit TRBD1. V dropped 0 bases and J dropped 3; count of bases not matched to a gene: 7. The length of the CDR3 is 16 residues. The germline CDR1 and CDR2 sequences are SGHRS and YFSETQ. The CDR3 reads CASSLEGQGVVYEQYF. CDR3 bases: TGCGCCAGCAGCTTGGAGGGACAGGGTGTAGTCTACGAGCAGTACTTC.

The chain recombines TRBV4-1 with TRBJ2-6; TRBD1 matches 12 bases. The V segment lost 4 bases and the J segment 0 bases; nucleotides outside the gene matches: 1. The CDR3 is made up of 17 amino acids. Per the germline V gene, CDR1 is MGHRA and CDR2 is YSYEKL. CDR3 DNA: TGCGCCAGCAGCCGGGACAGGGGGCCCTCTGGGGCCAACGTCCTGACTTTC. Translating it yields CASSRDRGPSGANVLTF.

This chain uses TRBV11-3 with TRBJ2-3, with 8 bases aligning to TRBD1. Per germline, CDR1 SGHNT and CDR2 YENEEA. The CDR3 contains 15 residues. After removal of 6 bases from V and 6 bases from J, the junction contained 11 bases not matched to a gene. CDR3 sequence: CASSPGQGISDTQYF. The CDR3 DNA is TGTGCCAGCAGTCCAGGACAGGGCATCTCTGATACGCAGTATTTT.

This clone was counted once. The CDR3 protein is CASSLLGGNTEAFF. In DNA, the CDR3 is TGTGCCAGCAGTTTACTCGGCGGGAACACTGAAGCTTTCTTT. This chain joins TRBV27 and TRBJ1-1; D unclear. The CDR3 spans 14 residues. CDR1 and CDR2 (germline): MNHEY, SMNVEV (reference sequence). Trimming took 2 bases from V and 1 from J, leaving 8 bases between them.

This chain uses TRBV25-1 with TRBJ2-7; possible D gene TRBD1, 6 bases. The CDR3 is 13 residues long. The germline V and J ends were trimmed by 3 bases and 9 bases, with 15 bases remaining between them. Germline assignment: CDR1 MGHDK and CDR2 SYGVNS. The DNA of the CDR3 is TGTGCCAGCAGTGATTGGGACACGGCGGGGCAGTACTTC. Its protein is CASSDWDTAGQYF.

This chain uses TRBV13 with TRBJ2-5; D possibly corresponds to TRBD2 (7 bases). CDR3 length equals 15 residues. Trimming removed 6 bases from V and 5 bases from J, with 19 bases in between. Germline V gives CDR1 PRHDT, CDR2 FYEKMQ (reference sequence). The CDR3 nucleotides read TGTGCCAGCAGTAAAGTGGGGGGGCCGGGGGAGACCCAGTACTTC. As protein: CASSKVGGPGETQYF. The full variable domain, with the rest looked up from reference TRBV13 and TRBJ2-5, is AAGVIQSPRHLIKEKRETATLKCYPIPRHDTVYWYQQGPGQDPQFLISFYEKMQSDKGSIPDRFSAQQFSDYHSELNMSSLELGDSALYFCASSKVGGPGETQYFGPGTRLLVL.

The rearrangement joins TRBV19 to TRBJ2-1, with 8 bases that match TRBD1. From germline, CDR1 is LNHDA and CDR2 SQIVND (reference sequence). Trimming removed 2 bases from V and 10 bases from J; junction bases left unmatched: 1. The CDR3 contains 12 residues. CDR3 amino acids: CASSIWDREQFF. The CDR3, as DNA: TGTGCCAGTAGTATATGGGACAGGGAGCAGTTCTTC.

This clone was found once. The rearrangement uses TRBV29-1 and TRBJ1-5; 11 bases match TRBD1. V lost 5 bases to trimming and J lost 7 bases; unmatched junction nucleotides: 1. Germline CDR1 is SQVTM and CDR2 is ANQGSEA. This CDR3 spans 12 amino acids. The CDR3 nucleotides are TGCAGCGTTTGGACAGGGGGCCAGCCCCAGCATTTT. Translation: CSVWTGGQPQHF.

The chain employs TRBV10-2 and TRBJ2-7; 10 nucleotides line up with TRBD2. Germline trimming cut 8 bases from V and 4 bases from J; bases unmatched to any gene: 8. Germline lookup yields CDR1 WSHSY and CDR2 SAAADI. The CDR3 is made up of 14 amino acids. The CDR3 loop reads CASAGLAQNYEQYF. Here the CDR3 DNA reads TGCGCCAGCGCGGGACTAGCGCAAAATTACGAGCAGTACTTC.

The gene calls are TRBV11-2 and TRBJ2-7, with D maybe TRBD2 (5 bases). There are 15 residues in the CDR3. CDR1 and CDR2 from the germline V gene are SGHAT and FQNNGV. Trimming pared 6 bases from V and 0 bases from J, leaving 15 bases between. CDR3 in amino acids: CASRDSYSSSYEQYF. The CDR3 coding sequence is TGTGCCAGCAGGGACTCCTACTCGAGCTCCTACGAGCAGTACTTC.

The rearrangement links TRBV5-1 to TRBJ2-5; 7 positions agree with TRBD2. The V and J ends lost 3 bases and 4 bases, in that order; junction bases with no gene match: 9. CDR3 length: 15 amino acids. CDR1 is SGHRS and CDR2 is YFSETQ in the germline V gene. The DNA for the CDR3 is TGCGCCAGCAGCTGGGGCGGGGAGGGCCGAGAGACCCAGTACTTC. Translating it yields CASSWGGEGRETQYF. The variable domain in full, completed from reference TRBV5-1 and TRBJ2-5, reads KAGVTQTPRYLIKTRGQQVTLSCSPISGHRSVSWYQQTPGQGLQFLFEYFSETQRNKGNFPGRFSGRQFSNSRSEMNVSTLELGDSALYLCASSWGGEGRETQYFGPGTRLLVL.

This clone was detected once. The chain combines TRBV7-9 with TRBJ2-7; no clear D gene. V dropped 7 bases and J dropped 1 base, with 14 bases sitting between them. The length of the CDR3 is 14 residues. Germline values: CDR1 SEHNR, CDR2 FQNEAQ (reference sequence). As DNA, the CDR3 is TGTGCCAGCACCGATCCCACAGAATCCTACGAGCAGTACTTC. It encodes CASTDPTESYEQYF.

CDR3 residues: CASRLDRVREKLFF. The CDR3 DNA sequence: TGTGCCAGCAGACTTGACAGGGTTCGTGAAAAACTGTTTTTT. The chain has TRBV28 and TRBJ1-4; TRBD1 matches 7 bases. With 6 bases clipped from V and 7 bases from J, the junction kept 8 bases outside the gene matches. The germline CDR1 and CDR2 sequences are MDHEN and SYDVKM. The CDR3 is 14 residues long. Full variable domain (rest looked up from reference TRBV28 and TRBJ1-4): DVKVTQSSRYLVKRTGEKVFLECVQDMDHENMFWYRQDPGLGLRLIYFSYDVKMKEKGDIPEGYSVSREKKERFSLILESASTNQTSMYLCASRLDRVREKLFFGSGTQLSVL.

The chain is built from TRBV6-1 and TRBJ1-1; D perhaps matches TRBD1 (6 bases). This CDR3 region has 13 residues. Trimming cost V 6 bases and J 8 bases, with 16 bases left between them. The germline V gene encodes CDR1 MNHNS and CDR2 SASEGT. The DNA of the CDR3 is TGTGCCAGCAGCAATCTAGGGGGAAACGAAGCTTTCTTT. Translated: CASSNLGGNEAFF.

The V gene is TRBV6-5, the J gene TRBJ2-1; no clear D gene. From germline, CDR1 is MNHEY and CDR2 SVGAGI. V was clipped by 11 bases and J by 3 bases, with 14 bases between them. The CDR3 runs 13 residues. The CDR3 region has the DNA TGTGCCGGCACCTTGGGCAGCTACAATGAGCAGTTCTTC. Residues: CAGTLGSYNEQFF.

This sequence joins TRBV6-5 and TRBJ2-1, with TRBD1 as a possible D gene (7 bases). Per germline, CDR1 MNHEY and CDR2 SVGAGI. Trimming stripped 5 bases from V and 1 base from J, with 9 bases between. The CDR3 has 14 residues. CDR3 nucleotides: TGTGCCAGCAGTCCAGGGGGGTCCTACAATGAGCAGTTCTTC. Translated, it gives CASSPGGSYNEQFF.

The rearrangement links TRBV18 to TRBJ2-2, with 7 nucleotides matching TRBD1. The CDR3 has 14 amino acids. CDR1 and CDR2 from the germline V gene are KGHSH and LQKENI. V shed 6 bases, J shed 4 bases, and the junction held 5 bases outside the gene matches. The CDR3 DNA is TGTGCCAGCTCGTCAAACAGGGGCACCGGGGAGCTGTTTTTT. Translated, it gives CASSSNRGTGELFF.

The chain combines TRBV28 with TRBJ2-7; possibly TRBD1 for D (6 bases). From germline, CDR1 is MDHEN and CDR2 SYDVKM. The germline V and J ends were trimmed by 4 bases and 1 base, with 17 bases remaining between them. The CDR3 consists of 16 residues. The CDR3 loop reads CASSSPPGTPSYEQYF. The CDR3 DNA follows: TGTGCCAGCAGTTCACCTCCCGGGACACCTTCCTACGAGCAGTACTTC.

This chain uses TRBV2 with TRBJ2-7; 8 bases align to TRBD1. Trimming removed 7 bases from V and 2 bases from J; junction bases left unmatched: 4. The CDR3 loop spans 13 amino acids. Per germline, CDR1 SNHLY and CDR2 FYNNEI. CDR3 bases: TGTGCCAGCATTCAGGACAGGGCCTACGAGCAGTACTTC. Amino acid sequence: CASIQDRAYEQYF.

The V call is TRBV7-3, the J call TRBJ2-7, with 11 bases fitting TRBD1. Trimming cost V 4 bases and J 3 bases; bases outside gene matches: 11. Germline assignment: CDR1 SGHTA and CDR2 FQGTGA. The CDR3 totals 17 residues. DNA for the CDR3: TGTGCCAGCAGCTCGTCCCGGGACAGGGGGGGCGGCTACGAGCAGTACTTC. This codes for CASSSSRDRGGGYEQYF.

V and J are TRBV4-2 and TRBJ1-2; tentative D call: TRBD1 (5 bases). Trimming removed 6 bases at V and 7 bases at J, with 21 bases between. CDR1 LGHNA and CDR2 YNFKEQ come from the germline V gene. This CDR3 is built from 15 residues. The CDR3: CASRLKRDLKSGYTF. CDR3 nucleotides: TGTGCCAGCAGGCTTAAGAGGGACTTGAAGAGTGGCTACACCTTC.

The V and J genes are TRBV13 and TRBJ2-1; a weak D match, TRBD1 (7 bases). CDR3 size: 13 residues. Germline CDR1 PRHDT, CDR2 FYEKMQ (reference sequence). Between the trimmed V and J ends, which lost 5 bases and 8 bases, there was a span of 13 bases. The CDR3 nucleotides are TGTGCCAGCAGCCCCAGGGGGGACGATGAGCAGTTCTTC. This codes for CASSPRGDDEQFF.

This clone was seen only once. The chain employs TRBV28 and TRBJ2-7, with a weak D call TRBD2 (5 bases). CDR1 and CDR2 from the germline V gene are MDHEN and SYDVKM. Trimming took off 6 bases at V and 1 base at J, with 10 bases between the two ends. The CDR3 consists of 13 residues. The CDR3: CASSPGSSYEQYF. The CDR3 bases are TGTGCCAGCAGCCCGGGGTCGTCCTACGAGCAGTACTTC.

This chain uses TRBV5-6 with TRBJ1-4; 9 nucleotides agree with TRBD1. The CDR3 extends over 17 amino acids. V was clipped by 2 bases and J by 8 bases; unmatched bases: 13. The germline V gene encodes CDR1 SGHDT and CDR2 YYEEEE. The CDR3 protein is CASSFGTGFSRTEKLFF. The CDR3 DNA reads as TGTGCCAGCAGCTTCGGGACAGGGTTTAGTAGAACGGAAAAACTGTTTTTT.

The chain links TRBV7-8 to TRBJ2-1, with TRBD2 as a possible D gene (5 bases). With 2 bases removed from V and 8 bases from J, the gap between germline ends came to 16 bases. The CDR3 is made up of 15 amino acids. Germline V CDR1 and CDR2: SGHVS, FQNEAQ. CDR3 nucleotides: TGTGCCAGCAGCTTAAGAAGCGGTCAGATGGATGAGCAGTTCTTC. As protein: CASSLRSGQMDEQFF.